This is a list of T cell receptor beta chains from one sample in a study of cytomegalovirus exposure and HLA in healthy donors. Clones were sequenced by immunoSEQ multiplex PCR, and TCRdb holds only the in-frame ones, with some missing. Here the sample table reports roughly 120,000 clones. Sample: PBMCs. The receptors originated from a young man in good health and CMV-seronegative. Both conserved end residues are part of each CDR3. The order of the fields is D gene, J gene, CDR3 length, clone size, V gene, CDR3 protein, CDR3 DNA. D genes are given only for firm matches. Expanded clones are given a class, and other clones once, few, many or no size at all.

D: TRBD2
J: TRBJ2-6
length: 19
size: NA
V: TRBV19
CDR3: CASSMSRLRGGEGANVLTF
DNA: TGTGCCAGTAGTATGTCTCGGTTGCGGGGGGGGGAAGGGGCCAACGTCCTGACTTTC

D: TRBD1
J: TRBJ2-7
length: 16
size: NA
V: TRBV6-5
CDR3: CASSYSTGDGSYEQYF
DNA: TGTGCCAGCAGTTACTCGACAGGGGACGGGTCCTACGAGCAGTACTTC

D: TRBD1
J: TRBJ1-1
length: 15
size: NA
V: TRBV2
CDR3: CASSVTGLSDTEAFF
DNA: TGTGCCAGCAGTGTGACAGGGCTTTCGGACACTGAAGCTTTCTTT

D: NA
J: TRBJ1-1
length: 13
size: NA
V: TRBV30
CDR3: CAWDQGSDTEAFF
DNA: TGTGCCTGGGACCAGGGGAGCGACACTGAAGCTTTCTTT

D: NA
J: TRBJ2-7
length: 13
size: NA
V: TRBV29-1
CDR3: CSVAPGVAYEQYF
DNA: TGCAGCGTGGCCCCGGGGGTGGCCTACGAGCAGTACTTC

D: TRBD1
J: TRBJ1-1
length: 15
size: NA
V: TRBV5-1
CDR3: CASSKPGGANTEAFF
DNA: TGCGCCAGCAGCAAACCAGGGGGCGCGAACACTGAAGCTTTCTTT

D: NA
J: TRBJ2-1
length: 15
size: NA
V: TRBV6-4
CDR3: CASSLQGGTSNEQFF
DNA: TGTGCCAGCAGCCTACAGGGCGGAACTTCCAATGAGCAGTTCTTC

D: NA
J: TRBJ1-1
length: 13
size: NA
V: TRBV2
CDR3: CASSPQGNTEAFF
DNA: TGTGCCAGCAGTCCACAGGGGAACACTGAAGCTTTCTTT

D: NA
J: TRBJ1-2
length: 14
size: NA
V: TRBV6-5
CDR3: CASSRTEPNYGYTF
DNA: TGTGCCAGCAGTCGGACTGAACCTAACTATGGCTACACCTTC

D: NA
J: TRBJ1-1
length: 14
size: NA
V: TRBV7-2
CDR3: CASNAGRWNTEAFF
DNA: TGTGCCAGCAATGCGGGACGGTGGAACACTGAAGCTTTCTTT

D: NA
J: TRBJ2-7
length: 14
size: NA
V: TRBV13
CDR3: CASSLGHGDYEQYF
DNA: TGTGCCAGCAGCTTAGGCCACGGTGACTACGAGCAGTACTTC

D: NA
J: TRBJ1-1
length: 16
size: NA
V: TRBV6-5
CDR3: CASSYSFAGTSTEAFF
DNA: TGTGCCAGCAGTTACTCCTTCGCGGGGACCAGCACTGAAGCTTTCTTT

D: NA
J: TRBJ1-2
length: 15
size: NA
V: TRBV5-1
CDR3: CASSLREGTNYGYTF
DNA: TGCGCCAGCAGCTTGAGGGAGGGAACTAACTATGGCTACACCTTC

D: NA
J: TRBJ2-5
length: 14
size: NA
V: TRBV14
CDR3: CASSRGGRAETQYF
DNA: TGTGCCAGCAGCCGGGGGGGCAGGGCAGAGACCCAGTACTTC

D: NA
J: TRBJ2-7
length: 15
size: NA
V: TRBV19
CDR3: CASKKNRDSSYEQYF
DNA: TGTGCCAGTAAGAAGAACCGAGACAGCTCCTACGAGCAGTACTTC

D: TRBD2
J: TRBJ2-1
length: 16
size: NA
V: TRBV5-1
CDR3: CASSLARLAGSNEQFF
DNA: TGCGCCAGCAGCTTGGCAAGGCTAGCGGGGAGCAATGAGCAGTTCTTC

D: TRBD1
J: TRBJ2-2
length: 15
size: NA
V: TRBV19
CDR3: CASSILDRDAGELFF
DNA: TGTGCCAGTAGTATCCTGGACAGGGACGCCGGGGAGCTGTTTTTT

D: NA
J: TRBJ1-1
length: 13
size: NA
V: TRBV6-1
CDR3: CASSPLVRTEAFF
DNA: TGTGCCAGCAGTCCCCTGGTTCGGACTGAAGCTTTCTTT

D: TRBD2
J: TRBJ2-5
length: 16
size: NA
V: TRBV7-3
CDR3: CASSLKPSGAQETQYF
DNA: TGTGCCAGCAGCTTAAAGCCTAGCGGGGCCCAAGAGACCCAGTACTTC

D: TRBD1
J: TRBJ2-7
length: 14
size: NA
V: TRBV27
CDR3: CASTDRGERGEQYF
DNA: TGTGCCAGCACAGACAGGGGAGAGCGCGGCGAGCAGTACTTC

D: TRBD1
J: TRBJ2-7
length: 15
size: NA
V: TRBV9
CDR3: CASSGKGTGGSEQYF
DNA: TGTGCCAGCAGCGGAAAGGGGACAGGGGGCAGCGAGCAGTACTTC

D: NA
J: TRBJ1-3
length: 16
size: NA
V: TRBV2
CDR3: CASSDREGLSGNTIYF
DNA: TGTGCCAGCAGTGATCGGGAAGGACTCTCTGGAAACACCATATATTTT

D: NA
J: TRBJ1-6
length: 15
size: NA
V: TRBV7-2
CDR3: CASSYPGSPNSPLHF
DNA: TGTGCCAGCAGCTACCCCGGGAGCCCCAATTCACCCCTCCACTTT

D: NA
J: TRBJ2-3
length: 15
size: NA
V: TRBV7-2
CDR3: CASSLGTALTDTQYF
DNA: TGTGCCAGCAGCTTAGGGACTGCCCTTACAGATACGCAGTATTTT

D: TRBD1
J: TRBJ1-2
length: 16
size: NA
V: TRBV25-1
CDR3: CASSAPRTGSMYGYTF
DNA: TGTGCCAGCAGTGCCCCGAGGACAGGGAGTATGTATGGCTACACCTTC

D: NA
J: TRBJ1-4
length: 16
size: NA
V: TRBV15
CDR3: CATSRDKQVLNEKLFF
DNA: TGTGCCACCAGCAGAGATAAACAGGTTCTTAATGAAAAACTGTTTTTT

D: TRBD1
J: TRBJ1-1
length: 15
size: NA
V: TRBV9
CDR3: CASSVGTGPNTEAFF
DNA: TGTGCCAGCAGCGTAGGGACAGGGCCAAACACTGAAGCTTTCTTT

D: NA
J: TRBJ1-6
length: 16
size: NA
V: TRBV5-4
CDR3: CASSPDFGGGRSPLHF
DNA: TGTGCCAGCAGCCCCGACTTCGGTGGAGGGCGTTCACCCCTCCACTTT

D: TRBD1
J: TRBJ1-2
length: 16
size: NA
V: TRBV9
CDR3: CASGGGQGRGPYGYTF
DNA: TGTGCCAGCGGCGGGGGACAGGGCAGAGGACCATATGGCTACACCTTC

D: TRBD1
J: TRBJ1-3
length: 14
size: NA
V: TRBV5-1
CDR3: CASSLWGPGDSHYF
DNA: TGCGCCAGCAGCTTGTGGGGCCCCGGGGACAGCCATTATTTT

D: NA
J: TRBJ1-5
length: 13
size: NA
V: TRBV18
CDR3: CASPGHLDQPQHF
DNA: TGTGCCAGCCCTGGACACCTTGATCAGCCCCAGCATTTT

D: NA
J: TRBJ1-5
length: 14
size: NA
V: TRBV6-6
CDR3: CASMGGDSNQPQHF
DNA: TGTGCCAGCATGGGGGGGGATAGCAATCAGCCCCAGCATTTT

D: TRBD1
J: TRBJ2-2
length: 15
size: NA
V: TRBV6-6
CDR3: CASSRGTGAAGELFF
DNA: TGTGCCAGCAGTAGAGGGACAGGGGCCGCCGGGGAGCTGTTTTTT

D: TRBD1
J: TRBJ2-5
length: 13
size: NA
V: TRBV6-1
CDR3: CASSRTGMETQYF
DNA: TGTGCCAGCAGTAGGACAGGGATGGAGACCCAGTACTTC

D: TRBD1
J: TRBJ1-1
length: 15
size: NA
V: TRBV19
CDR3: CASSAGQGLNTEAFF
DNA: TGTGCCAGTAGTGCCGGACAGGGGCTGAACACTGAAGCTTTCTTT

D: NA
J: TRBJ2-3
length: 15
size: NA
V: TRBV9
CDR3: CASSVRLAKTDTQYF
DNA: TGTGCCAGCAGCGTACGGCTAGCAAAGACAGATACGCAGTATTTT

D: TRBD1
J: TRBJ2-1
length: 15
size: NA
V: TRBV27
CDR3: CASSFRQGVNNEQFF
DNA: TGTGCCAGCAGTTTTCGGCAGGGGGTGAACAATGAGCAGTTCTTC

D: TRBD1
J: TRBJ1-2
length: 18
size: NA
V: TRBV14
CDR3: CASSQHSGQVALNYGYTF
DNA: TGTGCCAGCAGCCAGCACTCCGGACAGGTAGCCCTCAACTATGGCTACACCTTC

D: NA
J: TRBJ2-1
length: 13
size: NA
V: TRBV29-1
CDR3: CSVGGRPVGEQFF
DNA: TGCAGCGTTGGGGGGCGACCGGTGGGTGAGCAGTTCTTC

D: TRBD2
J: TRBJ2-3
length: 14
size: NA
V: TRBV30
CDR3: CASQTSGGTDTQYF
DNA: TGTGCCTCTCAGACTAGCGGGGGGACAGATACGCAGTATTTT

D: TRBD1
J: TRBJ1-5
length: 15
size: NA
V: TRBV7-2
CDR3: CASSPRTGGNQPQHF
DNA: TGTGCCAGCAGCCCCCGGACAGGGGGCAATCAGCCCCAGCATTTT

D: NA
J: TRBJ2-7
length: 13
size: NA
V: TRBV19
CDR3: CASSVAGANEQYF
DNA: TGTGCCAGTAGTGTGGCGGGGGCCAACGAGCAGTACTTC

D: NA
J: TRBJ1-4
length: 14
size: NA
V: TRBV7-9
CDR3: CASSLAGWYEKLFF
DNA: TGTGCCAGCAGCTTGGCAGGGTGGTATGAAAAACTGTTTTTT

D: NA
J: TRBJ1-1
length: 12
size: NA
V: TRBV4-1
CDR3: CASSQSPHEAFF
DNA: TGCGCCAGCAGCCAGTCTCCACACGAAGCTTTCTTT

D: TRBD2
J: TRBJ2-6
length: 15
size: NA
V: TRBV7-3
CDR3: CASSSGGAGANVLTF
DNA: TGTGCCAGCAGTTCCGGGGGGGCTGGGGCCAACGTCCTGACTTTC

D: TRBD1
J: TRBJ1-2
length: 13
size: NA
V: TRBV4-2
CDR3: CASSPTGDYGYTF
DNA: TGTGCCAGCAGCCCGACAGGGGACTATGGCTACACCTTC

D: TRBD1
J: TRBJ2-7
length: 17
size: NA
V: TRBV5-5
CDR3: CASSSRQGSLLVYEQYF
DNA: TGTGCCAGCAGTTCCCGACAGGGCTCCCTTTTAGTCTACGAGCAGTACTTC

D: NA
J: TRBJ1-2
length: 15
size: NA
V: TRBV21-1
CDR3: CASSSGTGAFYGYTF
DNA: TGTGCCAGCAGCAGTGGGACAGGGGCGTTCTATGGCTACACCTTC

D: TRBD1
J: TRBJ2-7
length: 14
size: NA
V: TRBV30
CDR3: CAWSLGTGGYEQYF
DNA: TGTGCCTGGAGTCTAGGGACAGGGGGATACGAGCAGTACTTC

D: TRBD1
J: TRBJ2-7
length: 14
size: NA
V: TRBV5-6
CDR3: CASRRGQGATEQYF
DNA: TGTGCCAGCAGACGGGGACAGGGGGCGACCGAGCAGTACTTC

D: TRBD1
J: TRBJ1-1
length: 16
size: medium-sized
V: TRBV5-6
CDR3: CASSLAPGGNSAEAFF
DNA: TGTGCCAGCAGCTTGGCTCCAGGGGGCAATTCGGCTGAAGCTTTCTTT

D: TRBD2
J: TRBJ2-3
length: 18
size: NA
V: TRBV4-3
CDR3: CASSQGGRSLGGTDTQYF
DNA: TGCGCCAGCAGCCAAGGAGGGAGGAGTCTGGGGGGGACAGATACGCAGTATTTT

D: NA
J: TRBJ2-3
length: 14
size: NA
V: TRBV5-4
CDR3: CASSLAWLADTQYF
DNA: TGTGCCAGCAGCTTGGCCTGGCTAGCAGATACGCAGTATTTT

D: NA
J: TRBJ2-3
length: 15
size: NA
V: TRBV15
CDR3: CATSREGLGTDTQYF
DNA: TGTGCCACCAGCAGAGAGGGACTGGGCACAGATACGCAGTATTTT